This T cell receptor beta chain was sequenced in a study of cytomegalovirus exposure and HLA in healthy donors. Study-wide context: Counted in an early data release were tens of millions of unique TCRs from HLA-typed donors. The study, taken as a whole, reports: Presence/absence analyses assumed roughly uniform sequencing depth across donors, which may not hold.

Note on this clone: No antigen is known for it.

This PCR relied on a set of 60 Vbeta primers and 13 Jbeta primers. The table came from immunoSEQ multiplex PCR; TCRdb's copy has only in-frame clones and leaves some out. Among some 130,000 clones listed, around 79% were seen once. Trimming removed 3 bases from V and 6 bases from J; junction bases left unmatched: 11. The CDR3 has 15 residues. Germline CDR1 reads MDHEN; CDR2 reads SYDVKM. Sequences were obtained from PBMCs. The chain recombines TRBV28 with TRBJ2-7; 7 nucleotides line up with TRBD2. The receptor was isolated from a female donor in good health and CMV-seronegative. CDR3 nucleotides: TGTGCCAGCAGTTTGAGGGTGCGGGAGAGGAGCGAGCAGTACTTC. Translating it yields CASSLRVRERSEQYF.